The source of this T cell receptor (beta chain) is a study of T cell changes during pregnancy in multiple sclerosis. CDR3 length equals 13 residues. V was shortened by 3 bases and J by 1 base, with 7 bases between the two germline ends. In germline, CDR1 is SEHNR, CDR2 FQNEAQ (reference sequence). Only in-frame clones appear in the TCRdb table, and some are missing; sequencing was by immunoSEQ multiplex PCR. The data show around 36,000 clones, 91% seen once. This clone was recorded only once. Sequencing used CD8+ T cells from peripheral blood mononuclear cells, obtained before pregnancy. This receptor was obtained from a female donor with multiple sclerosis, enrolled in a pregnancy study. This chain uses TRBV7-9 with TRBJ2-7; possibly TRBD1 for D (6 bases). The CDR3 protein is CASSFQGSYEQYF. CDR3 coding DNA: TGTGCCAGCAGCTTCCAGGGGTCCTACGAGCAGTACTTC. The complete variable domain, with remaining parts taken from reference TRBV7-9 and TRBJ2-7, reads DTGVSQNPRHKITKRGQNVTFRCDPISEHNRLYWYRQTLGQGPEFLTYFQNEAQLEKSRLLSDRFSAERPKGSFSTLEIQRTEQGDSAMYLCASSFQGSYEQYFGPGTRLTVT.